The 24 T cell receptor beta chains given below trace back to one sample, sequenced in a study of CD8+CD57+ T cells in acquired aplastic anemia. The template for TCR beta VDJ and CDR3 sequence profiling was genomic DNA. TCRdb fed the reads into MiXCR, producing one record per CDR3 protein. The table has about 200,000 distinct CDR3 sequences, 65% seen once; the top ten hold about 60%. Patients included in sequencing had previously demonstrated CD8+CD57+ cell expansion by flow cytometry. Sequencing was performed on sorted CD4+, CD8+, or CD8+CD57+ T cells (not recorded which) from PBMCs. Source of these receptors: a human donor with aplastic anemia.

This chain links TRBV7-8 with TRBJ1-5; a possible D gene is TRBD1 (5 bases). CDR1 is SGHVS and CDR2 is FQNEAQ in the germline V gene. The germline V and J ends were trimmed by 3 bases and 0 bases, with 9 bases remaining between them. The CDR3 sequence is 15 residues long. CDR3 region: CASSFFQGSNQPQHF. CDR3 nucleotide sequence: TGTGCCAGCAGCTTTTTCCAGGGTAGCAATCAGCCCCAGCATTTT.

This clonotype was seen once. The V gene is TRBV2, the J gene TRBJ1-6; D uncertain. V lost 7 bases and J lost 10, with 17 bases in between. The CDR3 totals 14 residues. In germline, CDR1 is SNHLY, CDR2 FYNNEI. The CDR3 DNA reads as TGTGCCAGCACTTCAAGGACTCTGGGGTCACCCCTCCACTTT. Encoded protein: CASTSRTLGSPLHF. The entire variable domain, with the rest obtained from reference TRBV2 and TRBJ1-6, is as follows: EPEVTQTPSHQVTQMGQEVILRCVPISNHLYFYWYRQILGQKVEFLVSFYNNEISEKSEIFDDQFSVERPDGSNFTLKIRSTKLEDSAMYFCASTSRTLGSPLHFGNGTRLTVT.

This clonotype has just a few counts. The V call is TRBV9, the J call TRBJ2-1, with 9 bases that match TRBD2. CDR1 is SGDLS and CDR2 is YYNGEE in the germline V gene. The CDR3 totals 16 residues. V lost 7 bases and J lost 6; bases outside the gene matches: 14. The CDR3 DNA reads TGTGCCAGCTCCCCTCAATGGGGACTAGCTATCAATGAGCAGTTCTTC. This translates into CASSPQWGLAINEQFF.

This rearrangement joins TRBV12-3 or TRBV12-4 to TRBJ2-7; D ambiguous. Trimming pared 0 bases from V and 0 bases from J, leaving 9 bases between. The CDR3 length is 15 residues. CDR3 in amino acids: CASSLAWAPSYEQYF. DNA of the CDR3: TGTGCCAGCAGTTTAGCGTGGGCCCCCTCCTACGAGCAGTACTTC.

CDR3 amino acids: CSARDQRLAGGFYQETQYF. Here the CDR3 DNA reads TGCAGTGCTAGAGATCAGAGATTAGCGGGGGGGTTCTACCAAGAGACCCAGTACTTC. This sequence joins TRBV20-1 and TRBJ2-5; TRBD2 matches 11 bases. The CDR3 has 19 residues. V lost 0 bases and J lost 0; bases outside the gene matches: 12. From germline, CDR1 is DFQATT and CDR2 SNEGSKA (reference sequence).

Only one count was recorded for this clonotype. The chain has TRBV20-1 and TRBJ2-1, with D possibly called TRBD1 or TRBD2 (6 bases each). V lost 5 bases and J 8 bases, leaving 16 bases between the germline ends. The CDR3 consists of 13 residues. Germline V gives CDR1 DFQATT, CDR2 SNEGSKA (reference sequence). This CDR3 is CSAPSGGQDEQFF. In nucleotides, the CDR3 is TGCAGTGCTCCTTCCGGGGGCCAGGATGAGCAGTTCTTC.

This clonotype was detected a few times. The junction shows a germline mismatch at one end, possibly a read error. This rearrangement joins TRBV7-9 to TRBJ2-5; D is perhaps TRBD1 (5 bases). CDR3 length: 12 residues. From germline, CDR1 is SEHNR and CDR2 FQNEAQ (reference sequence). The CDR3 coding sequence is TGTGCCAGCCTAGACCCGGACAACTTCGGCGACTTC. Protein product: CASLDPDNFGDF.

The chain combines TRBV19 with TRBJ1-2; D call uncertain. V gave up 1 base and J gave up 3 bases, with 9 bases separating them. Germline CDR1 and CDR2: LNHDA and SQIVND (reference sequence). The CDR3 is made up of 14 amino acids. CDR3 protein: CASSIGLADYGYTF. The CDR3 region has the DNA TGTGCCAGTAGTATAGGGCTGGCGGACTATGGCTACACCTTC.

The chain combines TRBV20-1 with TRBJ2-7; D is tentatively TRBD1 or TRBD2 (5 bases each). CDR1 DFQATT and CDR2 SNEGSKA come from the germline V gene (reference sequence). CDR3 size: 12 residues. V lost 4 bases and J lost 3, with 10 bases in between. CDR3 in amino acids: CSAIRGNYEQYF. The CDR3, as DNA: TGCAGTGCTATTCGGGGCAACTACGAGCAGTACTTC.

The J gene is TRBJ2-7, the V gene TRBV13; D remains unclear. The CDR3 is made up of 14 amino acids. Trimming stripped 6 bases from V and 5 bases from J, with 17 bases between. Germline lookup yields CDR1 PRHDT and CDR2 FYEKMQ (reference sequence). This chain's CDR3 is CASSAPSNLNEQYF. In DNA, the CDR3 is TGTGCCAGCAGTGCCCCCTCGAATCTCAACGAGCAGTACTTC.

The chain employs TRBV2 and TRBJ2-1; TRBD2 matches at 9 bases. Germline V gives CDR1 SNHLY, CDR2 FYNNEI. Trimming took 2 bases from V and 4 from J; bases not matched to a gene: 9. The CDR3 is 17 residues long. CDR3 bases: TGTGCCAGCAGTGAAATGGGCGGGGGGGCATCTTACAATGAGCAGTTCTTC. Amino acids: CASSEMGGGASYNEQFF.

A word on this clonotype: A junction boundary mismatches the germline segment, possibly from a read error. J is TRBJ2-1 and V is TRBV5-1, with 14 bases identical to TRBD2. From germline, CDR1 is SGHRS and CDR2 YFSETQ. The CDR3 contains 15 residues. The CDR3 DNA is TGTGCCAGCAGCTCGACTAGCGGGAGGGCTCAGGAGCAGTTCTTC. Translation: CASSSTSGRAQEQFF.

This clonotype appeared a few times. The V gene is TRBV24-1, the J gene TRBJ2-1; perhaps D is TRBD1 or TRBD2 (5 bases each). V was pared by 1 base and J by 12 bases, with 18 bases between. This CDR3 is built from 15 residues. Germline CDR1 is KGHDR and CDR2 is SFDVKD. CDR3 coding DNA: TGTGCCACCAGTGATTTTAGGATCGGGGCGTCTCGGCAGTTCTTC. Translating gives CATSDFRIGASRQFF.

This clonotype has at least ten counts. The chain joins TRBV6-5 to TRBJ2-7; 7 nucleotides align to TRBD2. The germline V gene encodes CDR1 MNHEY and CDR2 SVGAGI. The CDR3 contains 15 residues. Trimming cost V 0 bases and J 6 bases; bases outside gene matches: 8. CDR3 sequence reads: CASSYSIIQRGEQYF. CDR3 DNA sequence: TGTGCCAGCAGTTACTCGATAATCCAGCGGGGCGAGCAGTACTTC.

The chain has TRBV29-1 and TRBJ2-7; 11 nucleotides match TRBD2. Germline CDR1 and CDR2: SQVTM and ANQGSEA. CDR3 size: 12 residues. The V segment lost 7 bases and the J segment 3 bases; nucleotides outside the gene matches: 2. Here the CDR3 DNA reads TGCAGCGCCACTAGCGGGAGCTACGAGCAGTACTTC. Its translation: CSATSGSYEQYF.

This chain uses TRBV2 with TRBJ2-3; D unclear. The CDR3 extends over 10 amino acids. Trimming shortened V by 8 bases and J by 2 bases, and 2 bases separated the two germline ends. CDR1 and CDR2 from the germline V gene are SNHLY and FYNNEI. CDR3 bases: TGTGCCAGCGACACAGATACGCAGTATTTT. Protein sequence: CASDTDTQYF.

The gene calls are TRBV2 and TRBJ2-7; 8 nucleotides match TRBD1. The length of the CDR3 is 14 residues. With 11 bases clipped from V and 9 bases from J, the junction kept 18 bases outside the gene matches. Per germline, CDR1 SNHLY and CDR2 FYNNEI. The CDR3 protein is CAVAARDRRIRQYF. CDR3 nucleotide sequence: TGTGCCGTAGCCGCCCGGGACAGGCGAATCCGGCAGTACTTC.

V gene TRBV5-1 combines with J gene TRBJ2-1, with 11 bases fitting TRBD2. The CDR3 runs 15 residues. After removal of 4 bases from V and 3 bases from J, the junction contained 3 bases not matched to a gene. Germline CDR1 is SGHRS and CDR2 is YFSETQ. In DNA, the CDR3 is TGCGCCAGCAGCCTTAGCGGGGGGGACTACAATGAGCAGTTCTTC. This gives the protein CASSLSGGDYNEQFF.

This clonotype was recorded a few times. The gene calls are TRBV29-1 and TRBJ2-1; D gene unclear. Germline CDR1 and CDR2: SQVTM and ANQGSEA. The V and J ends lost 2 bases and 2 bases respectively, with 7 bases between them. This CDR3 comprises 13 residues. CDR3: CSVETWPYNEQFF. CDR3 DNA: TGCAGCGTTGAAACATGGCCCTACAATGAGCAGTTCTTC.

This chain connects TRBV14 to TRBJ2-7; a possible D gene is TRBD1 (6 bases). V shed 0 bases and J shed 5 bases, with 17 bases lying between them. From germline, CDR1 is SGHDN and CDR2 FVKESK. This CDR3 has 16 residues. The CDR3 nucleotides are TGTGCCAGCAGCCAAGATAGGGGTACAGGGATCCACGAGCAGTACTTC. Translation: CASSQDRGTGIHEQYF.

The genes are TRBV11-3 and TRBJ2-7; the D is unclear. Germline V CDR1 and CDR2: SGHNT, YENEEA. The ends were cut back, 10 bases at V and 1 base at J, with 17 bases in the middle. The length of the CDR3 is 14 residues. CDR3 amino acids: CATSDPTDSYEQYF. For the CDR3, the DNA is TGTGCCACCAGTGACCCGACGGATTCCTACGAGCAGTACTTC.

This clonotype was found a few times. The V call is TRBV29-1, the J call TRBJ1-1, with TRBD1 as a possible D gene (5 bases). V lost 7 bases and J lost 7, with 19 bases in between. The CDR3 covers 13 residues. Germline V gives CDR1 SQVTM, CDR2 ANQGSEA. The CDR3 DNA reads as TGCAGCGGGGGGTCAGGGATCATGAATGAAGCTTTCTTT. As protein: CSGGSGIMNEAFF.

This clonotype was recorded at least ten times. This chain links TRBV11-2 with TRBJ2-5; D could derive from TRBD1 or TRBD2 (5 bases each). This CDR3 is built from 13 residues. V dropped 5 bases and J dropped 2 bases, with 9 bases sitting between them. Germline-derived CDR1 and CDR2 are SGHAT and FQNNGV. For the CDR3, the DNA is TGTGCCAGCAGCCGGGGCGGACAAGAGACCCAGTACTTC. Protein product: CASSRGGQETQYF.

The chain links TRBV9 to TRBJ1-1, with D possibly TRBD1 on 5 matching bases. The CDR3 runs to 13 residues. V lost 4 bases to trimming and J lost 1 base, with 8 bases between them. Per the germline V gene, CDR1 is SGDLS and CDR2 is YYNGEE. The CDR3 is CASSPGPNTEAFF. DNA for the CDR3: TGTGCCAGCAGCCCGGGACCGAACACTGAAGCTTTCTTT.